Listed here is a single T cell receptor (beta chain). In blood CD8+ and CD4+ T cells, TCR beta underwent sequencing. Healthy donors acted as controls, with matching for age and sex. TEMRA cells were enriched by FACS, and CD4+ and CD8+ T cells were negatively isolated. This specimen comes from a study of CD8 T cells in Susac syndrome. The CDR3 sequence is 14 residues long. Germline lookup yields CDR1 LGHNA and CDR2 YSLEER. V lost 0 bases and J 9 bases, leaving 12 bases between the germline ends. Roughly 0.45 to 1 ug RNA was reverse transcribed with random hexamers. TCRdb ran MiXCR on the immunoSEQ multiplex PCR reads and lists one entry per CDR3 protein. The table has 150,000 to 200,000 distinct CDR3 sequences, over 85% seen once; the top ten hold over 0.12%.

The rearrangement links TRBV4-3 to TRBJ2-1; D might be TRBD2 (5 bases). Sequences were obtained from CD4+ T cells from PBMCs. This TCR derives from a human donor in good health. The CDR3 is CASSQEMWESEQFF. CDR3 DNA sequence: TGCGCCAGCAGCCAAGAAATGTGGGAGAGTGAGCAGTTCTTC.